This T cell receptor beta chain derives from a study of radiotherapy plus CTLA-4 blockade in lung cancer. Looking at the study overall: Disease control was seen in 25% to 40% of patients, objective responses in roughly 19%.

This CDR3 region has 14 residues. Germline loops: CDR1 MNHNS, CDR2 SASEGT. The germline V and J ends were trimmed by 2 bases and 3 bases, with 11 bases remaining between them. Overall study results and limits: Dynamics of early blood T cell clones, together with interferon-beta, were reportedly the best predictors of response. Blood-borne expansion of tumor-derived TCR clones followed radiotherapy plus ipilimumab.

A note on this clone: Its matching antigen is unknown.

Only in-frame clones appear in the TCRdb table, and some are missing; sequencing was by immunoSEQ multiplex PCR. The sample holds around 100,000 clones; roughly 74% are singletons and the top ten take approximately 2.6%. It was focal radiation plus CTLA-4 blockade with ipilimumab that patients with chemo-refractory metastatic non-small-cell lung cancer received. This rearrangement joins TRBV6-1 to TRBJ2-7, with no clear D. This receptor was obtained from a human donor with non-small cell lung cancer who had a partial response to radiotherapy plus ipilimumab. Some clones in this sample may be carry-over from other donors' samples. The sample here was peripheral blood, taken from a patient treated with radiotherapy plus ipilimumab. CDR3 residues: CASSESPRNYEQYF. The CDR3 DNA sequence: TGTGCCAGCAGTGAAAGCCCGAGGAACTACGAGCAGTACTTC.